One sample yielded the 16 T cell receptor beta chains listed below, sequenced in a study of blood T cell repertoires in COVID-19. The data were produced by immunoSEQ multiplex PCR, yet TCRdb's version contains in-frame clones alone and is incomplete. The sample holds about 240,000 clones, approximately 78% seen once. Sequencing was performed on peripheral blood. These receptors were taken from a woman aged 55-75 years with active or convalescent COVID-19.

The sample holds one count of this clone. The chain carries TRBV11-1 and TRBJ2-2, with TRBD2 matching 10 bases. The CDR3 is 15 amino acids. Germline assignment: CDR1 SGHAT and CDR2 FQDESV (reference sequence). The V segment lost 6 bases and the J segment 0 bases; nucleotides outside the gene matches: 1. The CDR3 reads CASRGLAANTGELFF. The CDR3 coding sequence is TGTGCCAGCAGAGGACTAGCGGCGAACACCGGGGAGCTGTTTTTT.

The chain is built from TRBV7-9 and TRBJ2-2; 7 nucleotides agree with TRBD1. V shed 8 bases, J shed 1 base, and the junction held 10 bases outside the gene matches. Germline CDR1 and CDR2: SEHNR and FQNEAQ (reference sequence). The CDR3 extends over 16 amino acids. In DNA, the CDR3 is TGTGCCAGCGGCGCACTACAGGGGTTGAACACCGGGGAGCTGTTTTTT. Its protein is CASGALQGLNTGELFF.

The chain couples TRBV9 to TRBJ1-1, with D tentatively TRBD1 (5 bases). Per germline, CDR1 SGDLS and CDR2 YYNGEE. Trimming stripped 4 bases from V and 0 bases from J, with 16 bases between. The CDR3 is made up of 16 amino acids. The CDR3 sequence: CASSPDIGGMNTEAFF. The CDR3 nucleotides are TGTGCCAGCAGCCCCGATATCGGGGGTATGAACACTGAAGCTTTCTTT.

The chain combines TRBV5-1 with TRBJ1-4, with 8 bases fitting TRBD1. The ends lost 2 bases at V and 1 base at J; junction bases unmatched: 4. This CDR3 has 16 amino acids. CDR1 is SGHRS, CDR2 YFSETQ, per germline. CDR3 sequence: CASSLQGGLTNEKLFF. CDR3 sequence (DNA): TGCGCCAGCAGCTTACAGGGGGGGCTAACTAATGAAAAACTGTTTTTT.

This clone was counted a few times. The CDR3 DNA sequence: TGTGCCACACCGGGACAGGTATCCTACGAGCAGTACTTC. Translation: CATPGQVSYEQYF. V and J are TRBV15 and TRBJ2-7; TRBD1 matches 8 bases. Per germline, CDR1 LNHNV and CDR2 YYDKDF (reference sequence). This CDR3 contains 13 residues. With 9 bases clipped from V and 1 base from J, the junction kept 5 bases outside the gene matches. The variable domain in full, with the rest retrieved from reference TRBV15 and TRBJ2-7, is DAMVIQNPRYQVTQFGKPVTLSCSQTLNHNVMYWYQQKSSQAPKLLFHYYDKDFNNEADTPDNFQSRRPNTSFCFLDIRSPGLGDTAMYLCATPGQVSYEQYFGPGTRLTVT.

CDR3 bases: TGTGCCAGCAGCCGGGGGGGCAGGGTTAATTCACCCCTCCACTTT. Translating gives CASSRGGRVNSPLHF. The chain employs TRBV13 and TRBJ1-6; TRBD1 might be the D (6 bases). Germline CDR1 is PRHDT and CDR2 is FYEKMQ (reference sequence). The CDR3 is 15 residues long. V lost 5 bases to trimming and J lost 6 bases, with 14 bases between them.

The V gene is TRBV12-5, the J gene TRBJ2-3; maybe TRBD2 (7 bases). The V and J ends lost 2 bases and 0 bases respectively, with 21 bases between them. Germline CDR1 reads LGHNT; CDR2 reads FRNRAP. The CDR3 consists of 19 residues. This CDR3 reads CASGLSAGAFAPSTDTQYF. The CDR3 bases are TGTGCTAGTGGTTTGTCGGCGGGGGCCTTCGCCCCTAGCACAGATACGCAGTATTTT.

This rearrangement joins TRBV11-3 to TRBJ2-1; TRBD2 aligns across 7 bases. V dropped 0 bases and J dropped 8; count of bases not matched to a gene: 7. From germline, CDR1 is SGHNT and CDR2 YENEEA. This CDR3 has 15 residues. Here the CDR3 DNA reads TGTGCCAGCAGCTTAGAGGGGGGACTATCTCATGAGCAGTTCTTC. This codes for CASSLEGGLSHEQFF. Together with reference TRBV11-3 and TRBJ2-1, the CDR3 gives the full variable domain: EAGVVQSPRYKIIEKKQPVAFWCNPISGHNTLYWYLQNLGQGPELLIRYENEEAVDDSQLPKDRFSAERLKGVDSTLKIQPAELGDSAVYLCASSLEGGLSHEQFFGPGTRLTVL.

The V gene is TRBV11-2, the J gene TRBJ2-7; 11 bases match TRBD1. Germline V gene sequence: CDR1 SGHAT, CDR2 FQNNGV. The V segment lost 5 bases and the J segment 6 bases; nucleotides outside the gene matches: 9. The CDR3 sequence is 15 residues long. CDR3 in amino acids: CASSDAGQGGFEQYF. The CDR3, as DNA: TGTGCCAGCAGCGACGCGGGACAGGGGGGCTTCGAGCAGTACTTC.

This sequence joins TRBV6-5 and TRBJ2-1; the match to TRBD1 covers 9 bases. After removal of 0 bases from V and 16 bases from J, the junction contained 7 bases not matched to a gene. This CDR3 comprises 13 residues. In germline, CDR1 is MNHEY, CDR2 SVGAGI. The CDR3 DNA is TGTGCCAGCAGTTACTCGAGATGGGACAGGGCATTCTTC. Translated: CASSYSRWDRAFF.

This clone showed up just once. The J gene is TRBJ2-3, the V gene TRBV5-4; the match to TRBD1 covers 9 bases. The germline gives CDR1 SGHNT, CDR2 YYREEE (reference sequence). V shed 3 bases and J 3 bases; nucleotides not matched to a gene: 5. The CDR3 loop spans 15 amino acids. For the CDR3, the DNA is TGTGCCAGCAGCTGGGACAGGGAAATGACAGATACGCAGTATTTT. Protein: CASSWDREMTDTQYF.

The V call is TRBV6-5, the J call TRBJ1-2; tentatively, D is TRBD1 (6 bases). Germline values: CDR1 MNHEY, CDR2 SVGAGI. The CDR3 is made up of 15 amino acids. Deletions cut 5 bases from V and 1 base from J, with 14 bases between. The CDR3 DNA follows: TGTGCCAGCAGTCCCCTGAGGGGGTTTAACTATGGCTACACCTTC. Protein: CASSPLRGFNYGYTF.

The V and J genes are TRBV30 and TRBJ1-4, with 8 bases aligning to TRBD1. CDR1 is GTSNPN and CDR2 is SVGIG in the germline V gene (reference sequence). Trimming removed 1 base from V and 8 bases from J; junction bases left unmatched: 6. The CDR3 spans 14 residues. The CDR3 sequence is CAWSGGQGLEKLFF. In nucleotides, the CDR3 is TGTGCCTGGAGTGGCGGACAGGGTCTCGAAAAACTGTTTTTT.

The CDR3 protein is CASSSPGGGPETQYF. The CDR3 region has the DNA TGCGCCAGCAGCTCCCCCGGCGGGGGGCCTGAGACCCAGTACTTC. This sequence joins TRBV5-1 and TRBJ2-5; TRBD2 aligns across 8 bases. The CDR3 runs 15 residues. Germline CDR1 is SGHRS and CDR2 is YFSETQ. The V segment lost 3 bases and the J segment 5 bases; nucleotides outside the gene matches: 9. Supplemented by reference TRBV5-1 and TRBJ2-5, the full variable domain reads KAGVTQTPRYLIKTRGQQVTLSCSPISGHRSVSWYQQTPGQGLQFLFEYFSETQRNKGNFPGRFSGRQFSNSRSEMNVSTLELGDSALYLCASSSPGGGPETQYFGPGTRLLVL.

The rearrangement links TRBV6-1 to TRBJ1-6; the D is unclear. V was pared by 2 bases and J by 7 bases, with 12 bases between. Germline V gene sequence: CDR1 MNHNS, CDR2 SASEGT. The CDR3 runs to 15 residues. The CDR3 region is CASSENSRYNSPLHF. CDR3 coding DNA: TGTGCCAGCAGTGAAAATAGTAGATACAATTCACCCCTCCACTTT.

The V call is TRBV4-3, the J call TRBJ1-1; 7 bases fit TRBD1. V shed 1 base, J shed 4 bases, and the junction held 3 bases outside the gene matches. Germline V gene sequence: CDR1 LGHNA, CDR2 YSLEER. The CDR3 runs 14 residues. CDR3: CASSQGGGGTEAFF. CDR3 DNA sequence: TGCGCCAGCAGCCAAGGAGGGGGCGGCACTGAAGCTTTCTTT.